This paragraph reports one T cell receptor beta chain. Losses at the gene ends were 7 bases for V and 3 bases for J; bases not matched to a gene: 8. The CDR3 runs 15 residues. Looked up from germline, CDR1 is KGHDR and CDR2 is SFDVKD. In the study's own analysis: It was from reference gene primer amplification that nucleated cell counts were estimated. Sequencing was performed with immunoSEQ multiplex PCR; in TCRdb, only in-frame clones are kept and a portion is missing. V, J and clone size were drawn from that table, and D and trimming were deduced from the DNA. The table shows 200,000 to 250,000 clones, with 80% to 90% occurring only once. The entry originates in a study of blood T cell repertoires in COVID-19. The wider study: COVID-19 samples collected from the United States, Italy and Spain covered acute and convalescent phases. The cDNA or gDNA used as material had been derived from T cells, B-cell-depleted T cells, or PBMCs.

Sequenced: peripheral blood. The J gene is TRBJ2-1, the V gene TRBV24-1; 7 nucleotides agree with TRBD1. The sequence was obtained from a woman older than 75 with active or convalescent COVID-19. In DNA, the CDR3 is TGTGCCACCAGCCAGACAGGGAATAGCTACAATGAGCAGTTCTTC. Amino acids: CATSQTGNSYNEQFF.